This TCR beta chain is from a study of blood T cell repertoires in COVID-19. Study summary: Sites across the United States, Italy and Spain contributed samples from acute and convalescent COVID-19. The analysed material was cDNA or gDNA that came from T cells, B-cell-depleted T cells, or PBMCs.

One Seattle source followed patients from active infection through their disease course. The germline CDR1 and CDR2 sequences are WNHNN and SYGVQD (reference sequence). The CDR3 covers 17 residues. V lost 3 bases to trimming and J lost 2 bases, with 18 bases between them. Original handling: Amplification from reference gene primers served as the basis for estimated nucleated cell counts. Using immunoSEQ multiplex PCR, the repertoire was profiled, and TCRdb retains in-frame clones only, with some absent. V, J and clone size reflect that table, while D and trimming were determined from the DNA. The data contain 120,000 to 150,000 clones, approximately 83% of them singletons.

The chain links TRBV10-1 to TRBJ2-3; a weak D match, TRBD2 (5 bases). Sequenced input: peripheral blood. This TCR was sampled from a woman aged 60-70 years with COVID-19, enrolled during active disease. CDR3 region: CASSDEGGQGATDTQYF. The CDR3 bases are TGCGCCAGCAGTGATGAGGGTGGCCAAGGAGCCACAGATACGCAGTATTTT.